What follows are 8 T cell receptor beta chains derived from one specimen sequenced in a study of cytotoxic CD8 clonotypes in ibrutinib-treated CLL. Only in-frame clones appear in the TCRdb table, and some are missing; sequencing was by immunoSEQ multiplex PCR. Of about 39,000 clones in the sample, about 70% were seen once. The source material was PBMCs, sampled at disease progression, from a patient treated with ibrutinib. The receptors were gathered from a human donor with chronic lymphocytic leukemia.

V is TRBV7-3 and J is TRBJ2-1; D is perhaps TRBD2 (5 bases). The germline V gene encodes CDR1 SGHTA and CDR2 FQGTGA. The ends were cut back, 0 bases at V and 6 bases at J, with 12 bases in the middle. This CDR3 comprises 15 residues. In DNA form, the CDR3 reads TGTGCCAGCAGCTTAACCCCACCCGGGGTCAATGAGCAGTTCTTC. It encodes CASSLTPPGVNEQFF.

The rearrangement joins TRBV11-3 to TRBJ2-1; no clear D. CDR1 and CDR2 (germline): SGHNT, YENEEA. Trimming cost V 4 bases and J 9 bases, with 16 bases left between them. This CDR3 contains 14 residues. The CDR3 region is CASSSSWKTGEQFF. CDR3 nucleotides: TGTGCCAGCAGCTCCTCCTGGAAAACTGGTGAGCAGTTCTTC.

The chain has TRBV9 and TRBJ2-7; tentatively, D is TRBD1 or TRBD2 (6 bases each). The CDR3 length is 14 residues. Trimming took off 0 bases at V and 5 bases at J, with 12 bases between the two ends. CDR1 and CDR2 from the germline V gene are SGDLS and YYNGEE. The CDR3 here is CASSVGGASHEQYF. CDR3 DNA sequence: TGTGCCAGCAGCGTAGGGGGGGCTTCCCACGAGCAGTACTTC.

The chain employs TRBV7-3 and TRBJ2-1; TRBD2 matches at 9 bases. This CDR3 is 17 amino acids long. Trimming at V came to 2 bases and at J to 8 bases, leaving 13 bases not matched to a gene. Per germline, CDR1 SGHTA and CDR2 FQGTGA. This CDR3 is CASSLGPISGSGDEQFF. CDR3 DNA sequence: TGTGCCAGCAGCTTAGGACCAATTAGCGGGAGTGGAGATGAGCAGTTCTTC.

This clone has a handful of counts. The J gene is TRBJ1-5, the V gene TRBV7-2; D remains unclear. Looked up from germline, CDR1 is SGHTA and CDR2 is FQGNSA. This CDR3 has 13 residues. Between the trimmed V and J ends, which lost 3 bases and 7 bases, there was a span of 10 bases. The CDR3 reads CASSLINSQPQHF. In nucleotides, the CDR3 is TGTGCCAGCAGCTTGATAAATTCACAGCCCCAGCATTTT.

The chain links TRBV29-1 to TRBJ2-3; D is unclear. CDR1 is SQVTM and CDR2 is ANQGSEA in the germline V gene. The CDR3 loop spans 12 amino acids. The V and J ends lost 3 bases and 3 bases respectively, with 7 bases between them. In DNA, the CDR3 is TGCAGCGTTGATAAGGAAACAGATACGCAGTATTTT. Amino acid sequence: CSVDKETDTQYF.

Relative to its sample, this clone is medium-sized. The chain recombines TRBV7-9 with TRBJ1-5; weak D call: TRBD1 (5 bases). The V gene's germline CDR1 is SEHNR and CDR2 FQNEAQ (reference sequence). The V end lost 0 bases, the J end lost 2 bases, and 8 bases lay between the germline ends. The CDR3 is 15 residues long. The CDR3 DNA follows: TGTGCCAGCAGCTTAGCAGGGGTTGGCAATCAGCCCCAGCATTTT. The encoded protein is CASSLAGVGNQPQHF.

The chain joins TRBV4-1 to TRBJ1-3; D is undetermined. The CDR3 totals 17 residues. Germline CDR1 is MGHRA and CDR2 is YSYEKL. V was pared by 1 base and J by 3 bases, with 16 bases between. CDR3 amino acids: CASSQGRLVRGGNTIYF. The DNA for the CDR3 is TGCGCCAGCAGCCAAGGGCGTTTGGTCCGGGGTGGAAACACCATATATTTT.